This T cell receptor beta chain was captured by sequencing in a study of blood T cell repertoires in COVID-19. Turning to the study itself: Collection of acute and convalescent COVID-19 samples took place in the United States, Italy and Spain.

Authors' data handling: Nucleated cell number was recorded as an estimate derived from reference gene primer amplification. Produced via immunoSEQ multiplex PCR; TCRdb's table is partial and in-frame only. The V and J calls and clone size come from that table; D and trimming were worked out from the DNA. The profile shows some 210,000 clones, roughly 86% of them singletons. CDR1 is KGHSH and CDR2 is LQKENI in the germline V gene. This CDR3 has 14 residues. After removal of 4 bases from V and 1 base from J, the junction contained 3 bases not matched to a gene. The sequencing input was peripheral blood. J is TRBJ1-1 and V is TRBV18, with 7 nucleotides matching TRBD1. The sequence derives from a woman aged 70-85 years with active or convalescent COVID-19. The CDR3 spells CASSQSGGNTEAFF. In nucleotides, the CDR3 is TGTGCCAGCTCACAGTCAGGGGGGAACACTGAAGCTTTCTTT. Looking up the rest from reference TRBV18 and TRBJ1-1 gives the full variable domain: NAGVMQNPRHLVRRRGQEARLRCSPMKGHSHVYWYRQLPEEGLKFMVYLQKENIIDESGMPKERFSAEFPKEGPSILRIQQVVRGDSAAYFCASSQSGGNTEAFFGQGTRLTVV.